Shown below are 20 T cell receptor beta chains from a single sample sequenced in a study of cytomegalovirus exposure and HLA in healthy donors. It was with 60 Vbeta and 13 Jbeta primers that the PCR ran. TCRdb keeps only in-frame clones here, not all; method: immunoSEQ multiplex PCR. The table records over 150,000 clones, roughly 80% of them present only once. Material for sequencing was PBMCs. The receptors derive from a woman between 18 and 29 years old in good health and CMV-seronegative.

This sequence joins TRBV19 and TRBJ2-7, with 7 bases identical to TRBD1. Germline V gene data show CDR1 as LNHDA and CDR2 as SQIVND (reference sequence). CDR3 length: 14 residues. The ends lost 4 bases at V and 4 bases at J; junction bases unmatched: 7. The CDR3 DNA is TGTGCCAGTAGTACCGGGACAGCAGATTACGAGCAGTACTTC. Protein product: CASSTGTADYEQYF.

Here the CDR3 DNA reads TGTGCCAGCAGCTTATCTATCAGGAACTCCTACGAGCAGTACTTC. This gives the protein CASSLSIRNSYEQYF. The V gene is TRBV7-2, the J gene TRBJ2-7; no definite D call. The length of the CDR3 is 15 residues. Trimming pared 2 bases from V and 0 bases from J, leaving 11 bases between. Germline V gene sequence: CDR1 SGHTA, CDR2 FQGNSA.

The J gene is TRBJ2-7, the V gene TRBV15; 7 bases are a match to TRBD1. V was pared by 0 bases and J by 9 bases, with 2 bases of the junction left unmatched. The CDR3 runs 12 residues. The germline V gene encodes CDR1 LNHNV and CDR2 YYDKDF (reference sequence). The chain's CDR3 is CATSRDRQGQYF. The CDR3, as DNA: TGTGCCACCAGCAGAGACAGACAGGGGCAGTACTTC.

This chain links TRBV19 with TRBJ2-3, with TRBD2 matching 8 bases. CDR1 and CDR2 (germline): LNHDA, SQIVND (reference sequence). V was clipped by 1 base and J by 1 base; unmatched bases: 1. CDR3 size: 15 residues. CDR3: CASSIAGGGTDTQYF. CDR3 DNA: TGTGCCAGTAGTATAGCGGGGGGGGGCACAGATACGCAGTATTTT.

V gene TRBV5-4 combines with J gene TRBJ2-2; 11 nucleotides match TRBD1. CDR1 is SGHNT, CDR2 YYREEE, per germline (reference sequence). The CDR3 length is 17 residues. V gave up 1 base and J gave up 6 bases; unmatched junction bases: 8. The CDR3 is CASSLLGGTGGAGELFF. In DNA, the CDR3 is TGTGCCAGCAGCTTGTTAGGGGGGACAGGGGGTGCCGGGGAGCTGTTTTTT. The whole variable domain, remainder taken from reference TRBV5-4 and TRBJ2-2, is ETGVTQSPTHLIKTRGQQVTLRCSSQSGHNTVSWYQQALGQGPQFIFQYYREEENGRGNFPPRFSGLQFPNYSSELNVNALELDDSALYLCASSLLGGTGGAGELFFGEGSRLTVL.

This chain links TRBV7-8 with TRBJ2-1; D call uncertain. Germline CDR1 SGHVS, CDR2 FQNEAQ. The CDR3 has 14 residues. V shed 5 bases and J shed 8 bases, with 16 bases lying between them. The CDR3 DNA reads as TGTGCCAGCAGCCTACAGAAGGCAGTCGATGAGCAGTTCTTC. Translating gives CASSLQKAVDEQFF.

J is TRBJ2-7 and V is TRBV5-1; 9 nucleotides line up with TRBD1. The CDR3 is 15 residues long. Germline CDR1 reads SGHRS; CDR2 reads YFSETQ. V lost 1 base and J lost 0; bases outside the gene matches: 2. This chain's CDR3 is CASSLLTGGSYEQYF. CDR3 DNA: TGCGCCAGCAGCTTGTTGACAGGGGGCTCCTACGAGCAGTACTTC. Complete variable domain (other parts from reference TRBV5-1 and TRBJ2-7): KAGVTQTPRYLIKTRGQQVTLSCSPISGHRSVSWYQQTPGQGLQFLFEYFSETQRNKGNFPGRFSGRQFSNSRSEMNVSTLELGDSALYLCASSLLTGGSYEQYFGPGTRLTVT.

V and J are TRBV27 and TRBJ2-5, with TRBD1 matching over 7 bases. Trimming took 2 bases from V and 4 from J; bases not matched to a gene: 10. CDR1 and CDR2 (germline): MNHEY, SMNVEV (reference sequence). CDR3 length equals 16 residues. The CDR3 DNA sequence: TGTGCCAGCAGTTTAATCCCAGGGGGAGTAGTAGAGACCCAGTACTTC. This translates into CASSLIPGGVVETQYF.

Note on this clone: One end of the junction is discordant with germline, which a read error may explain. The chain couples TRBV7-9 to TRBJ1-4; the D is unclear. Germline assignment: CDR1 SEHNR and CDR2 FQNEAQ (reference sequence). CDR3 length equals 15 residues. CDR3 sequence (DNA): TGTTCCAGCAGCTTAGGGCAGGAACGAGGGGAAAAACTGTTTTTT. Encoded protein: CSSSLGQERGEKLFF. The variable domain in full, with the rest retrieved from reference TRBV7-9 and TRBJ1-4, is DTGVSQNPRHKITKRGQNVTFRCDPISEHNRLYWYRQTLGQGPEFLTYFQNEAQLEKSRLLSDRFSAERPKGSFSTLEIQRTEQGDSAMYLCSSSLGQERGEKLFFGSGTQLSVL.

Only one count was recorded for this clone. The chain has TRBV7-3 and TRBJ2-5; 8 bases match TRBD2. The junction had 5 bases not matched to a gene; V was cut back by 4 bases and J by 4 bases. The germline V gene has CDR1 SGHTA and CDR2 FQGTGA. The CDR3 is made up of 14 amino acids. This CDR3 reads CASSSGGGSETQYF. CDR3 DNA: TGTGCCAGCAGCTCGGGGGGGGGCTCAGAGACCCAGTACTTC.

The chain employs TRBV28 and TRBJ1-4; D possibly corresponds to TRBD1 (6 bases). Germline V gene lookup returns CDR1 MDHEN and CDR2 SYDVKM. The V gene lost 5 bases and the J gene lost 7 bases, with 20 bases spanning the gap. The CDR3 has 16 residues. CDR3 in amino acids: CASSRSPQGPGEKLFF. Written as DNA, the CDR3 is TGTGCCAGCAGTCGCTCTCCCCAGGGGCCTGGTGAAAAACTGTTTTTT.

The chain combines TRBV9 with TRBJ2-2; 9 bases are shared with TRBD2. J was trimmed by 4 bases and V by 2 bases; bases with no gene match: 9. This CDR3 is built from 17 residues. Germline V gives CDR1 SGDLS, CDR2 YYNGEE. The CDR3 loop is CASSVVSGSSGTGELFF. The CDR3 DNA is TGTGCCAGCAGCGTGGTTAGCGGGAGCTCAGGCACCGGGGAGCTGTTTTTT. Filled out from reference TRBV9 and TRBJ2-2, the complete variable domain reads DSGVTQTPKHLITATGQRVTLRCSPRSGDLSVYWYQQSLDQGLQFLIQYYNGEERAKGNILERFSAQQFPDLHSELNLSSLELGDSALYFCASSVVSGSSGTGELFFGEGSRLTVL.

The rearrangement uses TRBV28 and TRBJ1-2; unclear D gene. CDR1 is MDHEN, CDR2 SYDVKM, per germline. This CDR3 is 15 amino acids long. V lost 3 bases to trimming and J lost 4 bases, with 15 bases between them. The CDR3 DNA follows: TGTGCCAGCAGTTTTCCCCTCGGGGTAGGCTATGGCTACACCTTC. Translation gives CASSFPLGVGYGYTF.

This rearrangement joins TRBV4-2 to TRBJ2-7; TRBD2 might be the D (6 bases). The CDR3 sequence is 16 residues long. The germline V gene has CDR1 LGHNA and CDR2 YNFKEQ. V shed 0 bases and J shed 4 bases, with 16 bases lying between them. The CDR3 DNA sequence: TGTGCCAGCAGCCAAGATCCCGGGAGCGGTTGGTACGAGCAGTACTTC. Translated: CASSQDPGSGWYEQYF.

This clone has just a few counts. The chain employs TRBV7-9 and TRBJ1-2; D remains unclear. V gave up 3 bases and J gave up 6 bases, with 8 bases separating them. Germline CDR1 reads SEHNR; CDR2 reads FQNEAQ (reference sequence). The CDR3 contains 12 residues. CDR3 sequence: CASSFEVDGYTF. The CDR3 nucleotides are TGTGCCAGCAGCTTTGAGGTGGATGGCTACACCTTC.

The chain joins TRBV2 to TRBJ1-1; 8 bases line up with TRBD1. V gave up 0 bases and J gave up 1 base; unmatched junction bases: 7. The CDR3 sequence is 17 residues long. CDR1 SNHLY and CDR2 FYNNEI come from the germline V gene. The CDR3 sequence is CASSEAPGQGPNTEAFF. CDR3 in DNA: TGTGCCAGCAGTGAAGCCCCAGGACAGGGCCCGAACACTGAAGCTTTCTTT.

This clone has a single count. The chain joins TRBV7-6 to TRBJ2-1; possible D gene TRBD1, 5 bases. The CDR3 is made up of 13 amino acids. Germline CDR1 reads SGHVS; CDR2 reads FNYEAQ. V lost 5 bases, J lost 8 bases, and 13 bases lay in between. The CDR3 nucleotides read TGTGCCAGCAGCCTGAGGACACAGCATGAGCAGTTCTTC. Translation gives CASSLRTQHEQFF.

The chain has TRBV7-9 and TRBJ1-5; maybe TRBD1 (6 bases). V was cut by 4 bases and J by 4 bases, with 14 bases left in between. This CDR3 region has 15 residues. Germline V CDR1 and CDR2: SEHNR, FQNEAQ (reference sequence). The CDR3: CASSSDLQGNQPQHF. CDR3 coding DNA: TGTGCCAGCAGCTCGGACTTACAGGGAAATCAGCCCCAGCATTTT.

The chain joins TRBV28 to TRBJ1-1; D ambiguous. Germline-derived CDR1 and CDR2 are MDHEN and SYDVKM. V gave up 6 bases and J gave up 2 bases, with 16 bases separating them. There are 15 residues in the CDR3. The CDR3, as DNA: TGTGCCAGCAGGATAGTAACCGTGTTAAACACTGAAGCTTTCTTT. Its protein is CASRIVTVLNTEAFF. Full variable domain (missing parts from reference TRBV28 and TRBJ1-1): DVKVTQSSRYLVKRTGEKVFLECVQDMDHENMFWYRQDPGLGLRLIYFSYDVKMKEKGDIPEGYSVSREKKERFSLILESASTNQTSMYLCASRIVTVLNTEAFFGQGTRLTVV.

The chain uses TRBV5-1 and TRBJ2-7; weak D call: TRBD1 (5 bases). CDR1 and CDR2 from the germline V gene are SGHRS and YFSETQ. The CDR3 is made up of 15 amino acids. Trimming left V 4 bases short and J 6 bases short, with 20 bases between. The DNA for the CDR3 is TGCGCCAGCAGCCGGGTGGCAGGACAAGATTCCGAGCAGTACTTC. This translates into CASSRVAGQDSEQYF. Full variable domain (rest looked up from reference TRBV5-1 and TRBJ2-7): KAGVTQTPRYLIKTRGQQVTLSCSPISGHRSVSWYQQTPGQGLQFLFEYFSETQRNKGNFPGRFSGRQFSNSRSEMNVSTLELGDSALYLCASSRVAGQDSEQYFGPGTRLTVT.